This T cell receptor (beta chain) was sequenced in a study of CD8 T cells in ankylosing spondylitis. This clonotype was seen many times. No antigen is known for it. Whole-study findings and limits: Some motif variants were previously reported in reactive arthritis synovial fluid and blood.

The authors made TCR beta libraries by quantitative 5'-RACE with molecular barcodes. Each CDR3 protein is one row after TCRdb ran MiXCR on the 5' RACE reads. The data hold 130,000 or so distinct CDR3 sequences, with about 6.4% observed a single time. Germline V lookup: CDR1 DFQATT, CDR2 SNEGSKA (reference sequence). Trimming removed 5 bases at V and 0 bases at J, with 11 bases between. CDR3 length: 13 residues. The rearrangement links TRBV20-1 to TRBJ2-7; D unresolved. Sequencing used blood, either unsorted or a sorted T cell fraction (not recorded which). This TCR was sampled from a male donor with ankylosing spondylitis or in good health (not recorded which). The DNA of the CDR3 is TGCAGTGCTTCCCCGGGCCTCTCCTACGAGCAGTACTTC. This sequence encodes CSASPGLSYEQYF.